The 6 T cell receptor beta chains listed next were all sequenced from one sample in a study of cytomegalovirus exposure and HLA in healthy donors. The PCR had 60 Vbeta and 13 Jbeta primers. Generated by immunoSEQ multiplex PCR, the TCRdb table keeps only in-frame clones and is missing some. This table has about 140,000 clones, around 90% appearing once. The sequenced sample consisted of PBMCs. The receptor set was obtained from a middle-aged woman in good health and CMV-seronegative.

Notes on this clone: One end of the junction does not line up with germline, which may come from a read error. The chain carries TRBV7-9 and TRBJ2-3, with TRBD2 as a possible D gene (5 bases). This CDR3 is built from 14 residues. Germline V gene sequence: CDR1 SEHNR, CDR2 FQNEAQ (reference sequence). The CDR3 spells CSSTLTISTDTQYF. The CDR3 DNA is TGTTCCAGCACCTTGACTATTAGCACAGATACGCAGTATTTT.

V is TRBV2 and J is TRBJ2-7; D call uncertain. Germline assignment: CDR1 SNHLY and CDR2 FYNNEI. The V and J ends lost 3 bases and 4 bases respectively, with 10 bases between them. This CDR3 contains 13 residues. The CDR3 DNA sequence: TGTGCCAGCAGTGACTCCCTAATATACGAGCAGTACTTC. Its translation is CASSDSLIYEQYF.

For the CDR3, the DNA is TGCGCCAGCAGGGCCGACAGTACTAATGAAAAACTGTTTTTT. Its protein is CASRADSTNEKLFF. This chain joins TRBV5-1 and TRBJ1-4, with D possibly being TRBD1 (5 bases). CDR1 and CDR2 (germline): SGHRS, YFSETQ. The V end was cut by 5 bases, the J end by 2 bases, with 10 bases between. This CDR3 has 14 residues. Full variable domain (missing parts from reference TRBV5-1 and TRBJ1-4): KAGVTQTPRYLIKTRGQQVTLSCSPISGHRSVSWYQQTPGQGLQFLFEYFSETQRNKGNFPGRFSGRQFSNSRSEMNVSTLELGDSALYLCASRADSTNEKLFFGSGTQLSVL.

The chain links TRBV11-3 to TRBJ2-5; the D gene is possibly TRBD1 (5 bases). Germline V lookup: CDR1 SGHNT, CDR2 YENEEA. V lost 1 base to trimming and J lost 2 bases, with 17 bases between them. The CDR3 sequence is 17 residues long. The CDR3 protein is CASSLGGAVSLQETQYF. CDR3 DNA sequence: TGTGCCAGCAGCTTAGGTGGGGCAGTCAGCCTTCAAGAGACCCAGTACTTC.

V gene TRBV7-8 combines with J gene TRBJ2-7; possible D gene TRBD2, 5 bases. CDR1 and CDR2 (germline): SGHVS, FQNEAQ. The length of the CDR3 is 16 residues. Deletions cut 5 bases from V and 3 bases from J, with 20 bases between. The CDR3 spells CASSPQGLTFYYEQYF. The CDR3 DNA sequence: TGTGCCAGCAGCCCTCAAGGACTTACTTTTTACTACGAGCAGTACTTC.

The chain links TRBV11-2 to TRBJ2-7; D unclear. This CDR3 contains 14 residues. Germline assignment: CDR1 SGHAT and CDR2 FQNNGV. Trimming removed 3 bases at V and 0 bases at J, with 9 bases between. The CDR3 spells CASSFPVSSYEQYF. In nucleotides, the CDR3 is TGTGCCAGCAGCTTTCCAGTGTCCTCCTACGAGCAGTACTTC.